This TCR beta chain emerged from a study of cytomegalovirus exposure and HLA in healthy donors. The overall study: Caucasian-associated ancestry cluster membership applied to 75% to 85% of a few hundred genotyped donors.

Primers included in the PCR were 60 Vbeta and 13 Jbeta primers. Libraries were prepared by immunoSEQ multiplex PCR; TCRdb keeps only in-frame clonotypes and omits some of them. The sample includes some 110,000 clones, roughly 68% of them seen just once. Broader study findings: Per a later analysis, about 17,000 TCR beta sequences showed association with HLA alleles at 0.05 false discovery rate. In an earlier analysis, in some 600 donors, most V segments appeared productive either ~87% or ~30% of the time.

The CDR3 contains 14 residues. V lost 3 bases and J lost 0, with 9 bases in between. Germline-derived CDR1 and CDR2 are SGHAT and FQNNGV. As to this clone: Its antigen is as yet unknown.

The receptor was derived from a woman in her 30s in good health and CMV-seronegative. Sequenced input: PBMCs. This chain connects TRBV11-2 to TRBJ2-7; tentatively, D is TRBD2 (6 bases). The CDR3 sequence: CASSLGGSSYEQYF. Written as DNA, the CDR3 is TGTGCCAGCAGCTTGGGAGGTTCCTCCTACGAGCAGTACTTC.